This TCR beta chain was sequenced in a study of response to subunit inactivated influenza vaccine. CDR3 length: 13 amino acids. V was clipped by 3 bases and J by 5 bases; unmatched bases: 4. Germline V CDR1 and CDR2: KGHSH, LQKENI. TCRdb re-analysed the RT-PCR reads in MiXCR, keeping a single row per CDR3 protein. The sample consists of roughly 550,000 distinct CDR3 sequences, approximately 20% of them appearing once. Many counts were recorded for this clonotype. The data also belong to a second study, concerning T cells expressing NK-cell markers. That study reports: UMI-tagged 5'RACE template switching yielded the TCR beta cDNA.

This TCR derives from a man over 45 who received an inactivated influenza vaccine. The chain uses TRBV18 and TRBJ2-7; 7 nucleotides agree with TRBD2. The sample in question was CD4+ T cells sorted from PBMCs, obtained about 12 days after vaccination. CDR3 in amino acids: CASSPAGAHEQYF. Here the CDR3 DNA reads TGTGCCAGCTCACCGGCGGGAGCCCACGAGCAGTACTTC.